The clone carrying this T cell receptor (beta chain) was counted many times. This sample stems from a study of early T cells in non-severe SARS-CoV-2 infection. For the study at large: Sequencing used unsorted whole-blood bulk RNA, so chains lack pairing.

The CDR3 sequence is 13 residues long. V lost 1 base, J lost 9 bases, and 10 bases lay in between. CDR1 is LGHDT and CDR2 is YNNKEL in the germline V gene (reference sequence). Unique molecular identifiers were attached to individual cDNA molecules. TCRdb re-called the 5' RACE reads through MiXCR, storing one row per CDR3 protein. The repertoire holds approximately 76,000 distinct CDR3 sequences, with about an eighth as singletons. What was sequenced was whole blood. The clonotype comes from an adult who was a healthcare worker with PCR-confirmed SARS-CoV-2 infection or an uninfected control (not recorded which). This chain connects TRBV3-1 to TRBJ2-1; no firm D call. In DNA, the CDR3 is TGTGCCAGCAGCCAAGCAACATACGGTGAGCAGTTCTTC. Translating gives CASSQATYGEQFF.